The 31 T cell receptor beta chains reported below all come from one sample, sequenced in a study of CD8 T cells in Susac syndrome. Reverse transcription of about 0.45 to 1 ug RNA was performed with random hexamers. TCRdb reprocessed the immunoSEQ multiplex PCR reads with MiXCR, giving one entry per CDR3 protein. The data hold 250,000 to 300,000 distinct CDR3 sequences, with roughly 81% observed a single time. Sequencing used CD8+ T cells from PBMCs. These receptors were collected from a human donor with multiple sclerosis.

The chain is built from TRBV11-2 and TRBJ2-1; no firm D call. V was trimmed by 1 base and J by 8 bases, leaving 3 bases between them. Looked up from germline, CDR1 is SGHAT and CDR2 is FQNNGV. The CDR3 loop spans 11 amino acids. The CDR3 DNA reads TGTGCCAGCAGCTTAGTATATGAGCAGTTCTTC. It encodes CASSLVYEQFF.

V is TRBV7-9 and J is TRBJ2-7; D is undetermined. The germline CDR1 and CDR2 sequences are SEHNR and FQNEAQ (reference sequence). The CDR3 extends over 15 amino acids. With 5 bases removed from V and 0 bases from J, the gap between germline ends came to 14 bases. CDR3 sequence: CASSGSRQSSYEQYF. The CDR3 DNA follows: TGTGCCAGCAGCGGGTCGCGGCAGAGCTCCTACGAGCAGTACTTC. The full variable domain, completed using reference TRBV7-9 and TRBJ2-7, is DTGVSQNPRHKITKRGQNVTFRCDPISEHNRLYWYRQTLGQGPEFLTYFQNEAQLEKSRLLSDRFSAERPKGSFSTLEIQRTEQGDSAMYLCASSGSRQSSYEQYFGPGTRLTVT.

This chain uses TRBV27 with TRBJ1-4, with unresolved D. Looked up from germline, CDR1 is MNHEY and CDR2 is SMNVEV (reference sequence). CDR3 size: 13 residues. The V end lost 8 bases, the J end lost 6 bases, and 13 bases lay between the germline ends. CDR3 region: CASGFRGYEKLFF. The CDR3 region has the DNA TGTGCCAGCGGGTTTCGGGGTTATGAAAAACTGTTTTTT.

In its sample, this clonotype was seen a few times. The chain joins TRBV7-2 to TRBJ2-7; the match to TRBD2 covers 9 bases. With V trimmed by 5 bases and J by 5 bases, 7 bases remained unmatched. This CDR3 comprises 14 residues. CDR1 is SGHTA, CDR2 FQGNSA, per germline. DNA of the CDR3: TGTGCCAGCAGCCGTAGCGGGAGTAAGGACGAGCAGTACTTC. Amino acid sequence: CASSRSGSKDEQYF. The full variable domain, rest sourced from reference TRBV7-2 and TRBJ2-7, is GAGVSQSPSNKVTEKGKDVELRCDPISGHTALYWYRQSLGQGLEFLIYFQGNSAPDKSGLPSDRFSAERTGGSVSTLTIQRTQQEDSAVYLCASSRSGSKDEQYFGPGTRLTVT.

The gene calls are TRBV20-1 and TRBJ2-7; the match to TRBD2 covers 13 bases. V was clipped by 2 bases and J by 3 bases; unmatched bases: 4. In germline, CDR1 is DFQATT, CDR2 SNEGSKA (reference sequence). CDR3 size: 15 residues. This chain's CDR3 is CSARSRTSGSYEQYF. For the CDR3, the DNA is TGCAGTGCTAGATCTAGGACTAGCGGGAGCTACGAGCAGTACTTC.

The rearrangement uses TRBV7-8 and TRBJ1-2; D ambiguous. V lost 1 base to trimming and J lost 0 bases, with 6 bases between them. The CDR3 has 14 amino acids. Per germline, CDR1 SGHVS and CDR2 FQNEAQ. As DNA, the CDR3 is TGTGCCAGCAGCTTAGGCCTAGCTAACTATGGCTACACCTTC. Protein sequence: CASSLGLANYGYTF.

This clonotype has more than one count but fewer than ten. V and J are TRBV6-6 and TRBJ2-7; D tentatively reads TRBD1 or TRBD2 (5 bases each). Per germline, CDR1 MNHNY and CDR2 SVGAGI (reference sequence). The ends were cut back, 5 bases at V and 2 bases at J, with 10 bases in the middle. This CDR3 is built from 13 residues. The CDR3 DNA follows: TGTGCCAGCAGTGGGGACCGAGCCTACGAGCAGTACTTC. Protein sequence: CASSGDRAYEQYF.

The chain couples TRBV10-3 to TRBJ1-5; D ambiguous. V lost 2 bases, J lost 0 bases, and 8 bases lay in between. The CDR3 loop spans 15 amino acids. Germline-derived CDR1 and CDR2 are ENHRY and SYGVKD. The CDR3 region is CAISEDQYSNQPQHF. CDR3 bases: TGTGCCATCAGTGAGGACCAGTATAGCAATCAGCCCCAGCATTTT.

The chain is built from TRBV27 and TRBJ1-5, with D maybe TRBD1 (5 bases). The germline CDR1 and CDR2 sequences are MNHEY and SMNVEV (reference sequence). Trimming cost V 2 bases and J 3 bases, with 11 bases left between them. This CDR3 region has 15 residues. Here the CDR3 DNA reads TGTGCCAGCAGTTTAGCGCAGGGTGCCAATCAGCCCCAGCATTTT. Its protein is CASSLAQGANQPQHF.

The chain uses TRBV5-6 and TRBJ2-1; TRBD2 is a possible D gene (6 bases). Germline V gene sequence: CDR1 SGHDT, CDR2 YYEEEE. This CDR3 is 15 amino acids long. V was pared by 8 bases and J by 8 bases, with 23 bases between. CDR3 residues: CASGFGGLGRDEQFF. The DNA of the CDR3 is TGTGCCAGTGGATTCGGAGGGTTGGGCCGCGATGAGCAGTTCTTC.

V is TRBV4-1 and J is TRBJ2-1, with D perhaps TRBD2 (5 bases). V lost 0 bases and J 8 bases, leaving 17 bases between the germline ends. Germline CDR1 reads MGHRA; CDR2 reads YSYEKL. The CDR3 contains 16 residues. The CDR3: CASSQDVGLASHEQFF. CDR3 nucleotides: TGCGCCAGCAGCCAAGATGTTGGGCTAGCTTCCCATGAGCAGTTCTTC.

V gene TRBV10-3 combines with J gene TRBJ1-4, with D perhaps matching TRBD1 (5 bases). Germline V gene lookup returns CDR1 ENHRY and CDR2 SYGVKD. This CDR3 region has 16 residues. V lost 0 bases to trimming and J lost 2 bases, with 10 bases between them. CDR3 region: CAISESLAGTNEKLFF. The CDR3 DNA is TGTGCCATCAGTGAGTCGCTGGCAGGGACTAATGAAAAACTGTTTTTT.

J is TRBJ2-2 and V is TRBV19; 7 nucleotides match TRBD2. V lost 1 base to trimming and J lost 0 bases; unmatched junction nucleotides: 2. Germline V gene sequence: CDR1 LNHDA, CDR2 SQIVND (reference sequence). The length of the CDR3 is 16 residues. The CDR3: CASSIVSGTNTGELFF. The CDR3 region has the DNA TGTGCCAGTAGTATAGTGAGCGGGACGAACACCGGGGAGCTGTTTTTT.

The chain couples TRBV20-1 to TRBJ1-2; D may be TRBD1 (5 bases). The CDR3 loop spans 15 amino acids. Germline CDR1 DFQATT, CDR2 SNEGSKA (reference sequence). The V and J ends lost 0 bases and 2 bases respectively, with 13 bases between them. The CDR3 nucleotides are TGCAGTGCTAGAGACCCTACAGGAGCCAACTATGGCTACACCTTC. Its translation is CSARDPTGANYGYTF.

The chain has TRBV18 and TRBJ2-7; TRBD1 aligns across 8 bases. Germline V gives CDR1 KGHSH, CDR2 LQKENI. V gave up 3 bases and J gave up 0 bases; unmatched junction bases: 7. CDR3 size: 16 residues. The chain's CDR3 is CASSPGGQVDSYEQYF. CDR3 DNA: TGTGCCAGCTCACCCGGGGGACAGGTCGACTCCTACGAGCAGTACTTC.

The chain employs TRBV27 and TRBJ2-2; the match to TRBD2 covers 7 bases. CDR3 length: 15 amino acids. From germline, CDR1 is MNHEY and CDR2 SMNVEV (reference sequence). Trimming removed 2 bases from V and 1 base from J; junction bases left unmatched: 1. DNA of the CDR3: TGTGCCAGCAGTTTAATAGCGGGGAACACCGGGGAGCTGTTTTTT. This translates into CASSLIAGNTGELFF.

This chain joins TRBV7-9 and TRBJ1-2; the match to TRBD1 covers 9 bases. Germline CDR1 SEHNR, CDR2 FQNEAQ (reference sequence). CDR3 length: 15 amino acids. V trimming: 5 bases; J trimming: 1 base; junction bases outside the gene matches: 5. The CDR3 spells CASSGQGFFNYGYTF. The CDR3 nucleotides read TGTGCCAGCAGCGGACAGGGGTTTTTTAACTATGGCTACACCTTC.

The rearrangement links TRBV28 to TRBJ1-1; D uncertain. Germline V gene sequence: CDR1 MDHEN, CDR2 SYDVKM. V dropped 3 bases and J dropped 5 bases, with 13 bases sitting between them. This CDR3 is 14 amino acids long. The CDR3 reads CASSLEATGTEAFF. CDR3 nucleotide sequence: TGTGCCAGCAGTTTGGAGGCAACGGGAACTGAAGCTTTCTTT.

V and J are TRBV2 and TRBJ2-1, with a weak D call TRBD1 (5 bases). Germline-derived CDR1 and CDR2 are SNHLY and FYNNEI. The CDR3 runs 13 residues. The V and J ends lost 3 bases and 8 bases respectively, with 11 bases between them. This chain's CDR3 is CASSDARAHEQFF. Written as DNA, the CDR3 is TGTGCCAGCAGTGATGCCAGGGCCCATGAGCAGTTCTTC.

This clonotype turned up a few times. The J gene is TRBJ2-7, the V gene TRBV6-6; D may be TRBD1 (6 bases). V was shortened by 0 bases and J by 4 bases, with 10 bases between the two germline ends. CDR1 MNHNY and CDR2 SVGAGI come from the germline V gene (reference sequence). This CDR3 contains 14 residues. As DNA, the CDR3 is TGTGCCAGCAGTTACTCTCGGACAGAGTACGAGCAGTACTTC. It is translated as CASSYSRTEYEQYF.

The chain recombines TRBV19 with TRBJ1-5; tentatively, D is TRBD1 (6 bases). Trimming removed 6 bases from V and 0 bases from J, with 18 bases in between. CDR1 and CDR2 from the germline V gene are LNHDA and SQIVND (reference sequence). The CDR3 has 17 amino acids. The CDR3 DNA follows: TGTGCCAGTAGGCTGACTACAGGGCTTTATAGCAATCAGCCCCAGCATTTT. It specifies CASRLTTGLYSNQPQHF.

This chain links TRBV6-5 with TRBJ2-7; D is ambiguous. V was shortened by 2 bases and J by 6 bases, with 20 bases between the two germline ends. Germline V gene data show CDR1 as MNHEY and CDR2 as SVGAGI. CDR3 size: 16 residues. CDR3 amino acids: CASSYGVERRNAEQYF. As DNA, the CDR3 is TGTGCCAGCAGTTACGGGGTAGAACGACGAAACGCCGAGCAGTACTTC.

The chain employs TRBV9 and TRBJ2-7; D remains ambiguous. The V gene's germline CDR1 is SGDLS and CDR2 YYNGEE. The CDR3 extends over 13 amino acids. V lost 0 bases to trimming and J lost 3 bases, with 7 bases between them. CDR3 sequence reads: CASSVDPFYEQYF. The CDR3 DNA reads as TGTGCCAGCAGCGTAGACCCCTTCTACGAGCAGTACTTC.

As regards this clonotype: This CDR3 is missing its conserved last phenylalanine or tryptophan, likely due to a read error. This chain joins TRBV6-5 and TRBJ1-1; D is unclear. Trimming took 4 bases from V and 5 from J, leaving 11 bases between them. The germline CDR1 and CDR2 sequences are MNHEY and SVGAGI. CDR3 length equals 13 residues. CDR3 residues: CASSLDVGTEAFL. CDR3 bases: TGTGCCAGCAGTTTGGACGTGGGGACTGAAGCTTTCCTT.

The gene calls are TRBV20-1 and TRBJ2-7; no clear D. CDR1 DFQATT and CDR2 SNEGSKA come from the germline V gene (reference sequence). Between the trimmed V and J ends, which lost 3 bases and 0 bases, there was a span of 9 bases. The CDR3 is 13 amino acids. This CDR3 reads CSARGRSSYEQYF. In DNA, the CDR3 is TGCAGTGCTAGGGGCCGCAGCTCCTACGAGCAGTACTTC.

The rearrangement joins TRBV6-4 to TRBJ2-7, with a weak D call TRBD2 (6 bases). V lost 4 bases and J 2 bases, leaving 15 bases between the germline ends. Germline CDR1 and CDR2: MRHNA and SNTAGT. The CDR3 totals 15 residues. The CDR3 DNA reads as TGTGCCAGCAGTGTATATCGGCGGGGCGCCTACGAGCAGTACTTC. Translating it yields CASSVYRRGAYEQYF.

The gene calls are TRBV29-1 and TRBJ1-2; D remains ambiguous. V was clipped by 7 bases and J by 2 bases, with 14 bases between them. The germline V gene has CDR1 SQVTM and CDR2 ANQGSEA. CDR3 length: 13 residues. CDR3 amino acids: CSAPGPGNYGYTF. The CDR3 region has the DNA TGCAGCGCCCCGGGTCCGGGAAACTATGGCTACACCTTC.

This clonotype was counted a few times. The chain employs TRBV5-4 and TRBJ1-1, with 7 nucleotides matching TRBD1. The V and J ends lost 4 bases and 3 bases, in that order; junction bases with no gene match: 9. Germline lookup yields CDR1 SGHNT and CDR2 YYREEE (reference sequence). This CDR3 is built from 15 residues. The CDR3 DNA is TGTGCCAGCAGCGGATCAGGGGGAGGGGACACTGAAGCTTTCTTT. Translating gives CASSGSGGGDTEAFF.

DNA for the CDR3: TGTGCCAGCAGACCACCGGGGTACACAGATACGCAGTATTTT. Encoded protein: CASRPPGYTDTQYF. The J gene is TRBJ2-3, the V gene TRBV28; a possible D gene is TRBD2 (5 bases). V gave up 6 bases and J gave up 2 bases, with 12 bases separating them. Germline V gives CDR1 MDHEN, CDR2 SYDVKM. The CDR3 consists of 14 residues.

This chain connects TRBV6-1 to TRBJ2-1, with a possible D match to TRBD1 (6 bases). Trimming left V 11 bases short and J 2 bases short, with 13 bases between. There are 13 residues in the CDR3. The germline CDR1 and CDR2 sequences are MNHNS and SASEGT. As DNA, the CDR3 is TGTGCCGCCACGGACAGCCCCTACAATGAGCAGTTCTTC. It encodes CAATDSPYNEQFF.

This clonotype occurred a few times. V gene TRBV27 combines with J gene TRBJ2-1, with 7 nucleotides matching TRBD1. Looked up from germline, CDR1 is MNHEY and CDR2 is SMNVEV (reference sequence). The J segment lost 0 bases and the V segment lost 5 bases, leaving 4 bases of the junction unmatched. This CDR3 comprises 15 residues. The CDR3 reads CASSTRQGSYNEQFF. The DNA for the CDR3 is TGTGCCAGCAGTACCCGACAGGGCTCCTACAATGAGCAGTTCTTC.